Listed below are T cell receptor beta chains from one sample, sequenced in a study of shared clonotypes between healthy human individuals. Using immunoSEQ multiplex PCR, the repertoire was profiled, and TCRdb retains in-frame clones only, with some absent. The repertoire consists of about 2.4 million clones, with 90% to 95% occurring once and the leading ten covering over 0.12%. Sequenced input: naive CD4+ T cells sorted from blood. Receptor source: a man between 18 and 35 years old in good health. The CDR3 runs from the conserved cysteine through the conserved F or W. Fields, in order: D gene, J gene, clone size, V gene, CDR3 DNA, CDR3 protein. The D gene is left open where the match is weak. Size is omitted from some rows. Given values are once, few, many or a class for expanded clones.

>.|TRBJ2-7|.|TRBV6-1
TGTGCCAGCAGTAGGGAGAATAGGTACTTC
CASSRENRYF
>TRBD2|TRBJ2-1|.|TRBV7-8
TGTGCCAGCAGGGCCGGGACTAGCGGGAACTATGAGCAGTTCTTC
CASRAGTSGNYEQFF
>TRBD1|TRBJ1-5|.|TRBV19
TGTGCCAGTACCCCCCACAGGGGGCAGGGAGGCAATCAGCCCCAGCATTTT
CASTPHRGQGGNQPQHF
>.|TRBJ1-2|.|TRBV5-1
TGCGCCAGCAGCTTGGTGGTCGGCGGGGGCAGTGGCTACACCTTC
CASSLVVGGGSGYTF
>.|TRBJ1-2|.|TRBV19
TGTGCCAGTAGTCTCGAATCCCAAACAGGGACCTATGGCTACACCTTC
CASSLESQTGTYGYTF
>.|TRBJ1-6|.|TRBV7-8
TGTGCCAGCAGCTTATCGGCCGCGAGCTCCTATAATTCACCCCTCCACTTT
CASSLSAASSYNSPLHF
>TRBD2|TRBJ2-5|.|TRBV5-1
TGCGCCAGCAGCTCCACTAGCGGAATCCAAGAGACCCAGTACTTC
CASSSTSGIQETQYF
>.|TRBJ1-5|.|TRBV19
TGTGCCAGTAGTATAGAGTGGGGCAATCAGCCCCAGCATTTT
CASSIEWGNQPQHF
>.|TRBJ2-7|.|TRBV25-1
TGTGCCAGCAGTGCCGGACTATCCTACGAGCAGTACTTC
CASSAGLSYEQYF
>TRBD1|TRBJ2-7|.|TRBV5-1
TGCGCCAGCAGCTTGGCCGGGACAGGGGGCTCCTACGAGCAGTACTTC
CASSLAGTGGSYEQYF
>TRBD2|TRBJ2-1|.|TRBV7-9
TGTGCCACCCTCCTTCGGGCTGGACTAGCGGTTAACAATGAGCAGTTCTTC
CATLLRAGLAVNNEQFF
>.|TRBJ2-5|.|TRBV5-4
TGTGCCAGCAGCTTGGCCAAAGAGACCCAGTACTTC
CASSLAKETQYF
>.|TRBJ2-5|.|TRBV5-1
TGCGCCAGCAGCTTGAGGGGAAAAGAGACCCAGTACTTC
CASSLRGKETQYF
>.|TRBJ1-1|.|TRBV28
TGTGCCAGCATTGGAGGGACAAAGAACACTGAAGCTTTCTTT
CASIGGTKNTEAFF
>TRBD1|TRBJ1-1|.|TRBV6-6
TGTGCCAGCAGTTACCCGGGACAGGGGTACGAAGCTTTCTTT
CASSYPGQGYEAFF
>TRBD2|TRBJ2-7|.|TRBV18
TGTGCCAGCTCCCCCCCCGTTAGCGGGGGGTCCTACGAGCAGTACTTC
CASSPPVSGGSYEQYF
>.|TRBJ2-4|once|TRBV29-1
TGCAGCGCTGTTGAAAGCGGGCGAAGGCTAGCCAAAAACATTCAGTACTTC
CSAVESGRRLAKNIQYF
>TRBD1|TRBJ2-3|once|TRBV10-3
TGTGCCATCAGTGAGAGGACAGGGGGTTCGGGAGATACGCAGTATTTT
CAISERTGGSGDTQYF
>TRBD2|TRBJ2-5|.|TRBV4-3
TGCGCCAGCAGCCAATCCAGTCTAGCGGGAGAGACCCAGTACTTC
CASSQSSLAGETQYF
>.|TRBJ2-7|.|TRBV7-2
TGTGCCAGCAGCTTCGGAGGGACCGAGCAGTACTTC
CASSFGGTEQYF
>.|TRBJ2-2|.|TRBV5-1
TGCGCCAGCAGCCCTACCCCTAACACCGGGGAGCTGTTTTTT
CASSPTPNTGELFF
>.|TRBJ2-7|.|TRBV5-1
TGCGCCAGCAGCTTGCCAGAAAAGTCCGAGCAGTACTTC
CASSLPEKSEQYF
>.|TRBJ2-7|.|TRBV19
TGTGCCAGTAGTACCTCTAATACCGGTACCTACGAGCAGTACTTC
CASSTSNTGTYEQYF
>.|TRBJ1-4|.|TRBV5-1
TGCGCCAGCAGCTTGGACAGGGCGGATGAAAAACTGTTTTTT
CASSLDRADEKLFF
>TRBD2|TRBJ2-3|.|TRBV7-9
TGTGCCAGCAGCTTCGGGACTAGCGGGCCCAGGGATACGCAGTATTTT
CASSFGTSGPRDTQYF
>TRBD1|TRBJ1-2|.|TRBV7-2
TGTGCCAGCAGTTCCCGGGACAGTCCCTATGGCTACACCTTC
CASSSRDSPYGYTF
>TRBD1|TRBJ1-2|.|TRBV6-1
TGTGCCAGCCACCCAGGACAGGGCGGCTATGGCTACACCTTC
CASHPGQGGYGYTF
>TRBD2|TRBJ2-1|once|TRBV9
TGTGCCAGCAGCACCCTAGCGGGGGGTGGCTACAATGAGCAGTTCTTC
CASSTLAGGGYNEQFF
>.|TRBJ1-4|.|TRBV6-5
TGTGCCAGCAGTTACGAAGGGTTGAGGGATGAAAAACTGTTTTTT
CASSYEGLRDEKLFF